Reported below is one TCR beta chain. What it binds is unknown. The data were produced by immunoSEQ multiplex PCR, yet TCRdb's version contains in-frame clones alone and is incomplete. The repertoire has some 480,000 clones, roughly 78% of them found once; the top ten carry roughly 12%. This entry comes from a study of shared clonotypes between healthy human individuals. Study context: The composition of the donors was a couple of women and a few men aged 18 to 49. The study, taken as a whole, reports: Sequencing depth was expected to affect clonotype sharing among donors.

The germline V gene encodes CDR1 SGHNT and CDR2 YYREEE (reference sequence). Trimming cost V 2 bases and J 5 bases; bases outside gene matches: 4. The CDR3 has 14 residues. Donors comprised healthy HIV-negative adults lacking recent acute infections or vaccinations. Around 83 million PBMCs served as the genomic DNA source for unsorted samples. The rearrangement uses TRBV5-4 and TRBJ2-5; the match to TRBD1 covers 9 bases. The receptor comes from a woman between 35 and 50 years old in good health. Some clones in this sample may be carry-over from other donors' samples. The sample was PBMCs. Written as DNA, the CDR3 is TGTGCCAGCAGCTTTCCGGACAGGGGCGAGACCCAGTACTTC. This translates into CASSFPDRGETQYF.